The clone carrying this T cell receptor (beta chain) showed up just a few times. Antigen specificity is unknown. Germline V gene sequence: CDR1 SGHNT, CDR2 YYREEE (reference sequence). The trim removed 4 bases at V and 5 bases at J, leaving 6 bases unmatched. CDR3 length: 15 amino acids. These data are taken from a study of cytomegalovirus exposure and HLA in healthy donors. Study-level points and caveats: In terms of immune exposure information, only CMV serostatus was available.

PCR amplification relied on 60 Vbeta primers (plus 13 Jbeta primers). Authors' processing steps: A follow-up analysis tallied around 80 million unique TCR beta chains, roughly 11 million shared. Method: immunoSEQ multiplex PCR; TCRdb's copy keeps in-frame clones and lacks some. For V, J and clone size, that table is used; D and trimming come from the DNA. The sample has over 30,000 clones, approximately 90% seen once. Sequenced material: PBMCs. The rearrangement uses TRBV5-4 and TRBJ1-5; TRBD1 matches at 10 bases. The receptor was isolated from a middle-aged woman in good health and CMV-seropositive. The CDR3 region is CASSRQGTGDQPQHF. CDR3 nucleotide sequence: TGTGCCAGCAGCCGCCAAGGGACAGGGGATCAGCCCCAGCATTTT.